This is a list of T cell receptor beta chains from one sample in a study of blood T cell repertoires in COVID-19. Some clones are missing from TCRdb's copy, which holds only in-frame ones; the method was immunoSEQ multiplex PCR. The table includes 220,000 or so clones, around four fifths detected once. Sequencing was carried out using peripheral blood. The receptor source for this set is a man aged 25 to 45 with active or convalescent COVID-19. CDR3s include the opening cysteine and the closing phenylalanine or tryptophan. The order of the fields is J gene, V gene, D gene, clone size, CDR3 protein, CDR3 DNA. The D gene is left open where the match is weak. A row's size may be missing; if present it is once, few, many or a size class.

j_call: TRBJ2-1
v_call: TRBV4-2
d_call: TRBD2
clone_size: .
cdr3_aa: CASSRKLAGGFNEQFF
cdr3_nt: TGTGCCAGCAGCCGCAAGCTAGCGGGAGGGTTTAATGAGCAGTTCTTC

j_call: TRBJ2-1
v_call: TRBV30
d_call: TRBD2
clone_size: .
cdr3_aa: CAWNKRRLAGALYNEQFF
cdr3_nt: TGTGCCTGGAACAAACGGAGACTAGCGGGGGCTCTCTACAATGAGCAGTTCTTC

j_call: TRBJ2-7
v_call: TRBV5-1
d_call: TRBD1
clone_size: .
cdr3_aa: CASSSRDRTYEQYF
cdr3_nt: TGCGCCAGCAGCTCCCGGGACAGGACCTACGAGCAGTACTTC

j_call: TRBJ2-3
v_call: TRBV15
d_call: .
clone_size: once
cdr3_aa: CATSRGTATDTQYF
cdr3_nt: TGTGCCACCAGCAGAGGGACAGCCACAGATACGCAGTATTTT

j_call: TRBJ1-5
v_call: TRBV24-1
d_call: .
clone_size: few
cdr3_aa: CATAAGLPSSQPQHF
cdr3_nt: TGTGCCACCGCTGCAGGACTCCCCTCTAGCCAGCCCCAGCATTTT

j_call: TRBJ2-3
v_call: TRBV3-1/TRBV3-2
d_call: TRBD2
clone_size: .
cdr3_aa: CASSYRLAGTGDTQYF
cdr3_nt: TGTGCCAGCAGCTATCGACTAGCGGGAACGGGAGATACGCAGTATTTT

j_call: TRBJ2-7
v_call: TRBV28
d_call: TRBD1
clone_size: .
cdr3_aa: CASMSTGEGSYEQYF
cdr3_nt: TGTGCCAGCATGAGCACAGGGGAAGGGTCCTACGAGCAGTACTTC

j_call: TRBJ2-3
v_call: TRBV19
d_call: TRBD2
clone_size: .
cdr3_aa: CASSISGGGWDTQYF
cdr3_nt: TGTGCCAGTAGTATTAGCGGGGGAGGTTGGGATACGCAGTATTTT

j_call: TRBJ1-2
v_call: TRBV5-4
d_call: TRBD1
clone_size: .
cdr3_aa: CASSLSGDSYGYTF
cdr3_nt: TGTGCCAGCAGCTTGTCGGGGGACAGTTATGGCTACACCTTC

j_call: TRBJ1-1
v_call: TRBV28
d_call: TRBD1
clone_size: .
cdr3_aa: CASSLEGARGNTEAFF
cdr3_nt: TGTGCCAGCAGTTTGGAGGGGGCGCGGGGGAACACTGAAGCTTTCTTT

j_call: TRBJ2-7
v_call: TRBV4-2
d_call: TRBD2
clone_size: .
cdr3_aa: CASSTSGAQGEQYF
cdr3_nt: TGTGCCAGCAGCACTAGCGGGGCCCAGGGAGAGCAGTACTTC

j_call: TRBJ2-7
v_call: TRBV4-1
d_call: .
clone_size: .
cdr3_aa: CASSQVLDTYEQYF
cdr3_nt: TGCGCCAGCAGCCAAGTCTTAGACACCTACGAGCAGTACTTC

j_call: TRBJ2-7
v_call: TRBV18
d_call: TRBD2
clone_size: .
cdr3_aa: CASSPLLAGGGSYEQYF
cdr3_nt: TGTGCCAGCTCACCACTGCTAGCGGGAGGGGGCTCCTACGAGCAGTACTTC

j_call: TRBJ2-2
v_call: TRBV5-6
d_call: .
clone_size: once
cdr3_aa: CASSLWGRSGELFF
cdr3_nt: TGTGCCAGCAGCTTGTGGGGGCGCAGTGGGGAGCTGTTTTTT

j_call: TRBJ1-5
v_call: TRBV6-1
d_call: .
clone_size: .
cdr3_aa: CASSEAQGNQPQHF
cdr3_nt: TGTGCCAGCAGTGAAGCCCAGGGTAATCAGCCCCAGCATTTT

j_call: TRBJ2-4
v_call: TRBV7-3
d_call: .
clone_size: many
cdr3_aa: CASSLGGENIQYF
cdr3_nt: TGTGCCAGCAGCTTAGGCGGGGAAAACATTCAGTACTTC

j_call: TRBJ2-3
v_call: TRBV4-2
d_call: .
clone_size: .
cdr3_aa: CASSLSGFTDTQYF
cdr3_nt: TGTGCCAGCAGCCTGAGCGGGTTCACAGATACGCAGTATTTT

j_call: TRBJ2-5
v_call: TRBV28
d_call: .
clone_size: .
cdr3_aa: CASLHDLGYGGAQYF
cdr3_nt: TGTGCCAGCTTGCACGACCTAGGGTATGGAGGTGCCCAGTACTTC

j_call: TRBJ2-7
v_call: TRBV5-1
d_call: .
clone_size: .
cdr3_aa: CASSLAPGGYEQYF
cdr3_nt: TGCGCCAGCAGCTTGGCCCCAGGGGGGTACGAGCAGTACTTC

j_call: TRBJ1-2
v_call: TRBV28
d_call: .
clone_size: .
cdr3_aa: CASSSATGKGPYGYTF
cdr3_nt: TGTGCCAGCAGTTCAGCTACAGGGAAGGGCCCCTATGGCTACACCTTC

j_call: TRBJ2-1
v_call: TRBV6-1
d_call: .
clone_size: .
cdr3_aa: CASSETSAYNEQFF
cdr3_nt: TGTGCCAGCAGTGAGACATCTGCCTACAATGAGCAGTTCTTC

j_call: TRBJ1-3
v_call: TRBV28
d_call: .
clone_size: .
cdr3_aa: CASKGVGTIYF
cdr3_nt: TGTGCCAGCAAAGGGGTGGGCACCATATATTTT

j_call: TRBJ2-1
v_call: TRBV7-8
d_call: TRBD2
clone_size: .
cdr3_aa: CASSPPAGTSKFF
cdr3_nt: TGTGCCAGCAGCCCCCCTGCCGGGACTAGCAAGTTCTTC